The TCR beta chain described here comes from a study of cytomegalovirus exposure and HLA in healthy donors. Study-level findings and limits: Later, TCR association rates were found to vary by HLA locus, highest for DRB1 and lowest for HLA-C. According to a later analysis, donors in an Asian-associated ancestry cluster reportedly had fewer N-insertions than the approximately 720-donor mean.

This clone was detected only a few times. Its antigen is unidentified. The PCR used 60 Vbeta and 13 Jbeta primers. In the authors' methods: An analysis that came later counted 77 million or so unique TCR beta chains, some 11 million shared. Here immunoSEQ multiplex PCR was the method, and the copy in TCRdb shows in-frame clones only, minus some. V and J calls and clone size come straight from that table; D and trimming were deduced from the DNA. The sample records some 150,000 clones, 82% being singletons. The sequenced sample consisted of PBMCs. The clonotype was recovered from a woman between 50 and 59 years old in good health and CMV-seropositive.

Here the CDR3 reads CASSLALSSGNTIYF. The CDR3 DNA sequence: TGTGCCAGCAGTCTAGCGCTGAGCTCTGGAAACACCATATATTTT. The chain has TRBV2 and TRBJ1-3, with D unresolved. Germline CDR1 is SNHLY and CDR2 is FYNNEI. Trimming took 5 bases from V and 0 from J, leaving 11 bases between them. The CDR3 spans 15 residues.